The 30 T cell receptor beta chains in this list originate from one sample, sequenced in a study of post-analysis software for immune sequencing data. Unique molecular identifiers were present in the TCR beta cDNA libraries. TCRdb reprocessed the PCR reads via MiXCR and lists one record per CDR3 protein. The table has hundreds of thousands of distinct CDR3 sequences, approximately 57% seen once. Their antigens are not known. Regarding the study as a whole: In patients, about five TRBV segments were more frequent than in controls, with TRBV5-6, TRBV5-1 and TRBV20-1 among them.

Specimen: blood. These receptors all come from a girl aged 5-17 years with multiple sclerosis.

This chain connects TRBV7-3 to TRBJ2-3; TRBD2 is a possible D gene (5 bases). Between the trimmed V and J ends, which lost 5 bases and 1 base, there was a span of 10 bases. The V gene's germline CDR1 is SGHTA and CDR2 FQGTGA. The CDR3 contains 14 residues. The CDR3 region is CASSLDYGTDTQYF. The DNA of the CDR3 is TGTGCCAGCAGCCTAGACTACGGCACAGATACGCAGTATTTT.

The chain carries TRBV5-1 and TRBJ2-1; the D gene could be TRBD1 or TRBD2 (5 bases each). Germline CDR1 and CDR2: SGHRS and YFSETQ. The CDR3 sequence is 15 residues long. The V gene lost 4 bases and the J gene lost 7 bases, with 18 bases spanning the gap. The CDR3 nucleotides are TGCGCCAGCAGCGCGAGGGAAAAAGGGGATAATGAGCAGTTCTTC. This gives the protein CASSAREKGDNEQFF.

The rearrangement links TRBV2 to TRBJ2-7, with a weak D call TRBD2 (5 bases). The J call is uncertain, as TRBJ2-5 better fits the DNA end. The CDR3 length is 14 residues. Germline CDR1 and CDR2: SNHLY and FYNNEI. In nucleotides, the CDR3 is TGTGCCAGCAAAGAACTCTCCGGGAAGGAGACCCAGTACTTC. This sequence encodes CASKELSGKETQYF.

In this sample, this clonotype turned up a few times. The rearrangement joins TRBV11-2 to TRBJ2-7, with a possible D match to TRBD1 (7 bases). CDR3 length equals 14 residues. Trimming removed 6 bases from V and 3 bases from J, with 15 bases in between. Germline CDR1 is SGHAT and CDR2 is FQNNGV. CDR3 protein: CASRPAGQNYEQYF. The CDR3 nucleotides are TGTGCCAGCAGACCTGCGGGACAGAACTACGAGCAGTACTTC.

This clonotype has only one observation. V gene TRBV5-1 combines with J gene TRBJ2-1, with D unresolved. V shed 2 bases and J shed 0 bases, with 9 bases lying between them. CDR1 and CDR2 from the germline V gene are SGHRS and YFSETQ. The CDR3 has 15 amino acids. CDR3 DNA sequence: TGCGCCAGCAGCTTCGGATCCCGCTCCTACAATGAGCAGTTCTTC. Protein: CASSFGSRSYNEQFF.

This chain links TRBV13 with TRBJ2-3; possibly TRBD1 or TRBD2 for D (6 bases each). Germline V lookup: CDR1 PRHDT, CDR2 FYEKMQ (reference sequence). Trimming removed 5 bases from V and 0 bases from J, with 15 bases in between. This CDR3 has 16 amino acids. CDR3 in DNA: TGTGCCAGCAGCCGGCTCGGGGGACAAAGCACAGATACGCAGTATTTT. Its translation is CASSRLGGQSTDTQYF. The variable domain in full, with the rest retrieved from reference TRBV13 and TRBJ2-3, is AAGVIQSPRHLIKEKRETATLKCYPIPRHDTVYWYQQGPGQDPQFLISFYEKMQSDKGSIPDRFSAQQFSDYHSELNMSSLELGDSALYFCASSRLGGQSTDTQYFGPGTRLTVL.

The rearrangement links TRBV11-2 to TRBJ2-1, with 9 nucleotides matching TRBD2. With 1 base clipped from V and 5 bases from J, the junction kept 6 bases outside the gene matches. CDR3 size: 16 residues. CDR1 and CDR2 from the germline V gene are SGHAT and FQNNGV. The CDR3 here is CASSLAVAGDHNEQFF. The CDR3 nucleotides read TGTGCCAGCAGCTTAGCGGTAGCGGGGGACCACAATGAGCAGTTCTTC.

In this sample, this clonotype turned up many times. V and J are TRBV6-2 or TRBV6-3 and TRBJ2-1; 8 bases match TRBD2. Germline V gene sequence: CDR1 MNHEY, CDR2 SVGEGT. CDR3 size: 15 residues. J gave up 8 bases and V 0 bases, and 6 bases lay outside the gene matches. The CDR3: CASSYSSGSSHEQFF. Here the CDR3 DNA reads TGTGCCAGCAGTTACTCGAGCGGGAGTAGCCATGAGCAGTTCTTC.

As regards this clonotype: One end of the junction varies from germline; a read error may be responsible. The J gene is TRBJ2-1, the V gene TRBV7-7; no clear D. CDR3 length: 13 amino acids. From germline, CDR1 is SSHAT and CDR2 FNYEAQ (reference sequence). DNA for the CDR3: TGTGCTAGCAGTCGAAGCTCCTACAATGAGCAGTTCTTC. Residues: CASSRSSYNEQFF.

This clonotype came up a few times. The V gene is TRBV7-7, the J gene TRBJ2-1; TRBD1 agrees at 7 bases. Germline V lookup: CDR1 SSHAT, CDR2 FNYEAQ (reference sequence). The ends lost 5 bases at V and 5 bases at J; junction bases unmatched: 6. The CDR3 runs 14 residues. CDR3 residues: CASSLGQTHNEQFF. The CDR3, as DNA: TGTGCCAGCAGCCTGGGACAGACTCACAATGAGCAGTTCTTC.

The CDR3 loop is CASSPGVLRRETQYF. The CDR3, as DNA: TGTGCCAGCAGTCCAGGGGTATTGCGGCGGGAGACCCAGTACTTC. This chain links TRBV27 with TRBJ2-5; tentative D call: TRBD1 (6 bases). This CDR3 has 15 residues. Trimming stripped 5 bases from V and 5 bases from J, with 18 bases between. Germline lookup yields CDR1 MNHEY and CDR2 SMNVEV (reference sequence).

V usage is TRBV18 and J usage is TRBJ2-5; 11 bases align to TRBD2. With V trimmed by 2 bases and J by 4 bases, 6 bases remained unmatched. The CDR3 consists of 16 residues. Germline CDR1 is KGHSH and CDR2 is LQKENI. For the CDR3, the DNA is TGTGCCAGCTCACCAGTCGGACTAGCGGGCGGAGAGACCCAGTACTTC. Protein sequence: CASSPVGLAGGETQYF.

The chain employs TRBV12-3 or TRBV12-4 and TRBJ2-2; a weak D match, TRBD2 (6 bases). The CDR3 has 16 residues. The V end was cut by 5 bases, the J end by 1 base, with 14 bases between. The CDR3 sequence: CASSLVVSGNTGELFF. CDR3 in DNA: TGTGCCAGCAGTCTAGTCGTTAGCGGGAACACCGGGGAGCTGTTTTTT.

This chain links TRBV5-1 with TRBJ2-3, with 8 bases matching TRBD2. The CDR3 sequence is 15 residues long. Germline CDR1 reads SGHRS; CDR2 reads YFSETQ. V shed 4 bases and J 0 bases; nucleotides not matched to a gene: 4. CDR3 protein: CASSAGTRSTDTQYF. In DNA, the CDR3 is TGCGCCAGCAGCGCCGGGACTAGGAGCACAGATACGCAGTATTTT.

This chain connects TRBV20-1 to TRBJ2-3; a possible D gene is TRBD1 (5 bases). The length of the CDR3 is 12 residues. Looked up from germline, CDR1 is DFQATT and CDR2 is SNEGSKA (reference sequence). V was clipped by 6 bases and J by 4 bases, with 11 bases between them. The CDR3 DNA follows: TGCAGTGCCAACCGACAGCCAGATACGCAGTATTTT. Translating it yields CSANRQPDTQYF.

The chain joins TRBV20-1 to TRBJ2-5, with 9 bases aligning to TRBD2. The V and J ends lost 4 bases and 3 bases, in that order; junction bases with no gene match: 12. In germline, CDR1 is DFQATT, CDR2 SNEGSKA (reference sequence). The CDR3 runs 16 residues. This chain's CDR3 is CSANPIGGRAEETQYF. CDR3 sequence (DNA): TGCAGTGCTAACCCAATAGGCGGGAGGGCCGAAGAGACCCAGTACTTC.

This clonotype was counted between two and nine times. V and J are TRBV20-1 and TRBJ2-5; 12 nucleotides match TRBD2. J gave up 5 bases and V 3 bases, and 7 bases lay outside the gene matches. Germline assignment: CDR1 DFQATT and CDR2 SNEGSKA (reference sequence). This CDR3 spans 15 amino acids. CDR3: CSARATSGSRETQYF. DNA of the CDR3: TGCAGTGCTAGGGCGACTAGCGGGAGTAGGGAGACCCAGTACTTC.

The sample holds a few counts of this clonotype. This chain uses TRBV7-2 with TRBJ1-5, with 7 bases fitting TRBD1. CDR3 length: 15 amino acids. CDR1 SGHTA and CDR2 FQGNSA come from the germline V gene. J lost 6 bases, V lost 1 base, and 6 bases had no gene match. The CDR3 region is CASSLEQGVGQPQHF. DNA of the CDR3: TGTGCCAGCAGCTTAGAGCAGGGGGTAGGTCAGCCCCAGCATTTT.

This clonotype was recorded a few times. V gene TRBV12-3 or TRBV12-4 combines with J gene TRBJ1-5; D not resolved. The CDR3 is 13 amino acids. The V end was cut by 6 bases, the J end by 4 bases, with 10 bases between. CDR3: CASSKGGNQPQHF. The CDR3, as DNA: TGTGCCAGCAGCAAAGGTGGGAATCAGCCCCAGCATTTT.

The chain recombines TRBV9 with TRBJ1-2; no reliable D call. Germline assignment: CDR1 SGDLS and CDR2 YYNGEE. The CDR3 spans 14 residues. Trimming removed 8 bases from V and 0 bases from J, with 14 bases in between. This chain's CDR3 is CASQRTGANYGYTF. DNA for the CDR3: TGTGCCAGTCAACGGACCGGAGCTAACTATGGCTACACCTTC.

The J gene is TRBJ2-1, the V gene TRBV20-1, with 10 bases matching TRBD2. Germline trimming cut 3 bases from V and 1 base from J; bases unmatched to any gene: 9. The CDR3 length is 17 residues. The germline CDR1 and CDR2 sequences are DFQATT and SNEGSKA (reference sequence). The CDR3 protein is CSARPRSGRGSYNEQFF. In DNA form, the CDR3 reads TGCAGTGCTAGGCCTAGGAGCGGGAGGGGGTCCTACAATGAGCAGTTCTTC.

This clonotype was found a few times. The rearrangement links TRBV7-2 to TRBJ2-1; D ambiguous. CDR1 is SGHTA, CDR2 FQGNSA, per germline. V was trimmed by 3 bases and J by 7 bases, leaving 16 bases between them. The CDR3 loop spans 15 amino acids. The CDR3: CASSLTPLGGNEQFF. The CDR3, as DNA: TGTGCCAGCAGCTTGACCCCCTTGGGCGGAAATGAGCAGTTCTTC.

CDR3: CRLGAGNTEAFF. The CDR3 DNA follows: TGCAGGTTGGGGGCGGGGAACACTGAAGCTTTCTTT. The V and J genes are TRBV20-1 and TRBJ1-1; D perhaps matches TRBD1 (6 bases). In germline, CDR1 is DFQATT, CDR2 SNEGSKA (reference sequence). CDR3 size: 12 residues.

This rearrangement joins TRBV12-3 or TRBV12-4 to TRBJ1-2; D ambiguous. The V and J ends lost 1 base and 8 bases respectively, with 8 bases between them. This CDR3 has 12 amino acids. The CDR3 nucleotides read TGTGCCAGCAGTTTAGGGCCCGGGGGCTACACCTTC. Translated, it gives CASSLGPGGYTF.

The chain combines TRBV6-1 with TRBJ2-4; 12 bases are shared with TRBD2. The CDR3 loop spans 18 amino acids. The germline gives CDR1 MNHNS, CDR2 SASEGT. The V gene end was trimmed by 6 bases and the J gene end by 0 bases; junction bases not matched to a gene: 9. Here the CDR3 DNA reads TGTGCCAGCAGCCCCGGACTAGCGGGGACCCTAGCCAAAAACATTCAGTACTTC. Its translation: CASSPGLAGTLAKNIQYF.

The rearrangement links TRBV20-1 to TRBJ2-7; TRBD2 matches 7 bases. The CDR3 runs to 16 residues. Trimming cost V 5 bases and J 0 bases; bases outside gene matches: 13. From germline, CDR1 is DFQATT and CDR2 SNEGSKA (reference sequence). The CDR3 loop reads CSAPSASGGNSYEQYF. In nucleotides, the CDR3 is TGCAGTGCTCCGTCTGCATCCGGGGGGAACTCCTACGAGCAGTACTTC.

CDR3 loop: CASSLAPGRRNQPQHF. CDR3 DNA: TGTGCCAGCAGCTTAGCGCCGGGACGACGGAATCAGCCCCAGCATTTT. V and J are TRBV7-2 and TRBJ1-5; D possibly corresponds to TRBD1 (5 bases). Looked up from germline, CDR1 is SGHTA and CDR2 is FQGNSA. The CDR3 contains 16 residues. V gave up 0 bases and J gave up 4 bases, with 13 bases separating them.

The rearrangement joins TRBV3-1 to TRBJ2-7; tentatively, D is TRBD2 (5 bases). This CDR3 has 14 amino acids. With 0 bases removed from V and 6 bases from J, the gap between germline ends came to 12 bases. Germline CDR1 is LGHDT and CDR2 is YNNKEL (reference sequence). CDR3 coding DNA: TGTGCCAGCAGCCAAGATCTGAGGAGGAGCGAGCAGTACTTC. This gives the protein CASSQDLRRSEQYF.

As to this clonotype: Its ends do not fully match the called genes, so a read error is possible. The genes are TRBV5-1 and TRBJ2-1; TRBD2 agrees at 14 bases. Germline V CDR1 and CDR2: SGHRS, YFSETQ. This CDR3 region has 15 residues. As DNA, the CDR3 is TGCGCTAGCAGCTTCGGGACTAGCGGGAGCGGTGAGCAGTTCTTC. It translates to CASSFGTSGSGEQFF.

CDR3 sequence reads: CAWSVTAFF. For the CDR3, the DNA is TGTGCCTGGAGCGTCACAGCTTTCTTT. This sequence joins TRBV30 and TRBJ1-1; no clear D gene. This CDR3 is built from 9 residues. Trimming took 3 bases from V and 10 from J, leaving 6 bases between them. CDR1 and CDR2 from the germline V gene are GTSNPN and SVGIG (reference sequence). Full variable domain (outside the CDR3, taken from reference TRBV30 and TRBJ1-1): SQTIHQWPATLVQPVGSPLSLECTVEGTSNPNLYWYRQAAGRGLQLLFYSVGIGQISSEVPQNLSASRPQDRQFILSSKKLLLSDSGFYLCAWSVTAFFGQGTRLTVV.